This TCR beta chain originates from a study of T cell responses to AZD1222 COVID-19 vaccine. Profiling relied on immunoSEQ multiplex PCR, and the TCRdb table lists in-frame clones only, not all of them. The table includes 130,000 to 150,000 clones, around 89% detected once. This clone was counted between two and nine times. This clonotype was sampled from an adult in good health. This sample comprised peripheral blood, obtained on day 0 of AZD1222 vaccination.

The CDR3 coding sequence is TGTGCCAGCAGCTTACGGCGGGGGGGCTTCGTTAATACGCAGTATTTT. Translated, it gives CASSLRRGGFVNTQYF. The chain employs TRBV7-8 and TRBJ2-3; 9 nucleotides line up with TRBD2. V lost 2 bases and J lost 7; bases outside the gene matches: 10. Germline V gene data show CDR1 as SGHVS and CDR2 as FQNEAQ. CDR3 size: 16 residues.